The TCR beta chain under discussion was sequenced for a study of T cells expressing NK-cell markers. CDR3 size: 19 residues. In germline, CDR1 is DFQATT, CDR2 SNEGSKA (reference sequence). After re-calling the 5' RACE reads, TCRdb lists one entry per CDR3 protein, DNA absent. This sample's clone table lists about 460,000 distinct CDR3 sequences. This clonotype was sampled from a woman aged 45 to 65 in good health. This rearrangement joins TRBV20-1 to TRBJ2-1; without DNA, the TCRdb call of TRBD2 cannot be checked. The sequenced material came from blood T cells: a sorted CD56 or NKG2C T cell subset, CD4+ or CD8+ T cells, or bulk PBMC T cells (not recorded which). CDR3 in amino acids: CSARDWEREGPQAYNEQFF.